This T cell receptor beta chain was retrieved from a study of CD8 T cells in ankylosing spondylitis. This clonotype came up a few times. MiXCR, run by TCRdb on the 5' RACE reads, gives a single entry per CDR3 protein. Of fewer than 35,000 distinct CDR3 sequences in the sample, 13% to 15% were seen once. The CDR3 is 15 residues long. The V gene lost 1 base and the J gene lost 8 bases, with 15 bases spanning the gap. The germline V gene encodes CDR1 LGHNA and CDR2 YSLEER. V gene TRBV4-3 combines with J gene TRBJ2-1; either TRBD1 or TRBD2 may fit D (5 bases each). Sequences were obtained from blood. The receptor comes from a male donor with ankylosing spondylitis or in good health (not recorded which). CDR3 nucleotides: TGCGCCAGCAGCCAAGGAGGGGACCCATCTCATGAGCAGTTCTTC. This gives the protein CASSQGGDPSHEQFF.